Listed below are T cell receptor beta chains from one sample, sequenced in a study of cytomegalovirus exposure and HLA in healthy donors. Generated by immunoSEQ multiplex PCR, the TCRdb table keeps only in-frame clones and is missing some. This sample carries about 180,000 clones, about 77% of them seen once, and the ten largest clones take 2% to 2.5%. Sequencing was carried out using PBMCs. These receptor sequences come from a woman aged 30 to 39 in good health and CMV-seropositive. CDR3s leave out the opening cysteine and the closing phenylalanine or tryptophan.

V,J,CDR3
TRBV4-1,TRBJ1-3,ASSQEQGVGNTIY
TRBV4-3,TRBJ2-6,ASSQELNSGANVLT
TRBV10-3,TRBJ2-5,AISDPRVGGETQY
TRBV27,TRBJ2-1,ASSLWTEGWDNEQF
TRBV5-8,TRBJ2-7,ASSSPWGGSYEQY
TRBV10-1,TRBJ1-3,ASRQDQGGNTIY
TRBV9,TRBJ2-5,ASSTFRAGGLETQY
TRBV5-1,TRBJ2-1,ASSLAGVAGGNEQF
TRBV28,TRBJ2-1,ASTTSYNEQF
TRBV9,TRBJ2-7,ASSEQGRSAEQY
TRBV5-5,TRBJ1-2,ASSQGTGLYGYT
TRBV6-6,TRBJ2-1,ASRPTSGVQQF
TRBV5-1,TRBJ1-1,ASSLRSQGMNTEAF
TRBV13,TRBJ2-7,ASSTRQVSYEQY
TRBV18,TRBJ2-7,ASSRREGGVGSYEQY
TRBV19,TRBJ2-5,ATGGYETQY
TRBV25-1,TRBJ1-2,ASSDRDRVNGYT
TRBV19,TRBJ1-5,ASSRLEASNQPQH
TRBV5-1,TRBJ2-3,ASSYGDTDTQY
TRBV9,TRBJ2-2,ASSSGGAATGELF
TRBV28,TRBJ1-6,ASSGGGSSYNSPLH
TRBV7-2,TRBJ2-7,ASSSNRESYEQY
TRBV7-8,TRBJ2-7,ASSPTRESEQY
TRBV6-5,TRBJ2-2,ASSMSSGVDGELF
TRBV29-1,TRBJ1-1,SVEDEDTEAF
TRBV5-1,TRBJ2-2,ASSLSAGGELF
TRBV7-9,TRBJ1-1,ASSSDTTGGRSGAF
TRBV7-2,TRBJ2-5,ASSLTSGGAMKTQY
TRBV25-1,TRBJ2-2,ASRVGTGETGELF
TRBV10-2,TRBJ2-2,ASSRTVNTGELF
TRBV4-3,TRBJ1-1,ASSRSQESVEAF
TRBV5-1,TRBJ1-6,ASSLAGQGRSPLH
TRBV2,TRBJ2-5,ASSEQGETQY
TRBV29-1,TRBJ2-2,SVEKAGVNTGELF
TRBV5-6,TRBJ2-2,ASSPSPVNTGELF
TRBV7-6,TRBJ2-5,ASSAGARETQY
TRBV7-2,TRBJ2-7,ASSSGTILPYEQY
TRBV5-6,TRBJ2-7,ASSLLLTGEQY
TRBV9,TRBJ2-5,ASSGGGGAFGETQY
TRBV7-8,TRBJ1-6,ASSLEDRVDSPLH
TRBV18,TRBJ2-7,ASSPPRGREQY
TRBV4-1,TRBJ2-1,ASSQVPGGRYNEQF
TRBV5-6,TRBJ1-5,ASSLAGSYSNQPQH
TRBV21-1,TRBJ1-5,ASSKVLEPNREPQH
TRBV27,TRBJ1-1,ASSTRQGVDWTEAF
TRBV7-9,TRBJ2-7,ASSLGGEGYEQY
TRBV10-2,TRBJ2-3,ASSGSGGADTQY
TRBV2,.,ASSVLRAGGYEQY
TRBV4-3,TRBJ2-5,ASSQHGTSGKETQY
TRBV6-5,TRBJ2-1,ASSYYSGGPYNEQF
TRBV19,TRBJ2-3,ASREGSDTQY
TRBV30,TRBJ2-3,AWRASGVTQY